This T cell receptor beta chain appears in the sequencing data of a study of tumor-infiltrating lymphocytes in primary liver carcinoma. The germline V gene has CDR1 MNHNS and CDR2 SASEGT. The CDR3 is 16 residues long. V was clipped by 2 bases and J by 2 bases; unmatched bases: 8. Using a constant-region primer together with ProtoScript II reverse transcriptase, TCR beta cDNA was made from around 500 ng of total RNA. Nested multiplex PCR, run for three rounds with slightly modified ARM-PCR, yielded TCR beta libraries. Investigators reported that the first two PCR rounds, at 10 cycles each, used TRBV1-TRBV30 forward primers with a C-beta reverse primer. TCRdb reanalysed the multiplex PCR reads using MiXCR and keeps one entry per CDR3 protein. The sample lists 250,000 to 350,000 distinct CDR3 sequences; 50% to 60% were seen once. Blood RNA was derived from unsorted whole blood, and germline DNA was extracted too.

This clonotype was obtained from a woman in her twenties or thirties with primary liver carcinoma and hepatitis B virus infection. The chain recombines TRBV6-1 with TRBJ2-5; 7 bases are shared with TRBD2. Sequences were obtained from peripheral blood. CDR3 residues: CASSELSGTKQETQYF. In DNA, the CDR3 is TGTGCCAGCAGTGAATTAAGCGGGACTAAACAAGAGACCCAGTACTTC.